The clone carrying this T cell receptor (beta chain) has only a few counts. The data derive from a study of blood T cell repertoires in COVID-19. Background on the study: The United States, Italy and Spain were the sources of the acute and convalescent COVID-19 samples. Sources were T cells, B-cell-depleted T cells, or PBMCs; the material itself was cDNA or gDNA.

Sequenced by immunoSEQ multiplex PCR; TCRdb stores in-frame clones only, minus some. This table has 55,000 to 80,000 clones, approximately 79% appearing once. With V trimmed by 3 bases and J by 3 bases, 2 bases remained unmatched. Germline V CDR1 and CDR2: SEHNR, FQNEAQ (reference sequence). This CDR3 is built from 14 residues. The sequenced sample was peripheral blood. The chain joins TRBV7-9 to TRBJ1-5; 7 nucleotides agree with TRBD1. This clonotype was sampled from a man aged 60 to 75 with acute or convalescent COVID-19. DNA of the CDR3: TGTGCCAGCAGCTTGGGACAGTCCAATCAGCCCCAGCATTTT. Translated, it gives CASSLGQSNQPQHF.